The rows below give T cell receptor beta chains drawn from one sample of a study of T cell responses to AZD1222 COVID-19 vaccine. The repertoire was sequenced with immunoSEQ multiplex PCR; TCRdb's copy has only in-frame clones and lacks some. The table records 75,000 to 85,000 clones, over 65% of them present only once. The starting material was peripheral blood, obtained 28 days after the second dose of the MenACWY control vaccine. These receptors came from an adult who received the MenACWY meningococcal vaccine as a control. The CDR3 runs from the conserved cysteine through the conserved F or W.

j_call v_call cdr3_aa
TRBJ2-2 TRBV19 CASSISGVGELFF
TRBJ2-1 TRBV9 CASSVEDFPYNEQFF
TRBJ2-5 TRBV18 CASSPPDRGTQETQYF
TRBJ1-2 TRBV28 CASTAGGAGGYTF
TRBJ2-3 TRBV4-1 CASSQGNGGDLTDTQYF
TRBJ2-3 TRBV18 CASSGRLASGGTDTQYF
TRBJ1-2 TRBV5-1 CASSLTGRDGYTF
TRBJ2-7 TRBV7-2 CASSHGTGIYEQYF
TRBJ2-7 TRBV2 CASSVGQGTTGQYF
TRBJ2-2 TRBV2 CASSGRGRANTGELFF
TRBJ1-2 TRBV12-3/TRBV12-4 CASSLDRLGGYTF
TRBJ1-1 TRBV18 CASSPGGGHTEAFF
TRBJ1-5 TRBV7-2 CASSLALSNQPQHF
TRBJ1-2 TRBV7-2 CASSLDRATNYGYTF
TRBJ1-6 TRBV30 CAWSVLDARSLHF
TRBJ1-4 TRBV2 CASSEWDSDNEKLFF
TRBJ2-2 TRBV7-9 CASSPRTGELFF
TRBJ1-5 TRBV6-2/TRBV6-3 CASSGTGTATGYSNQPQHF
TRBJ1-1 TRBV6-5 CASSYSRQELNTEAFF
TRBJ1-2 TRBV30 CAWSITLEGAAGYTF
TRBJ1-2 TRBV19 CASSRFIASYGYTF
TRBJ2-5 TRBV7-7 CASSPTQGETQYF
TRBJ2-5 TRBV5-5 CASSILTQRDHFLQETQYF
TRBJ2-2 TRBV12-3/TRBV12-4 CASSPRGRGELFF
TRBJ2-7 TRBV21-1 CASPQTAQYF
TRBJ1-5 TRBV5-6 CASSVAGGQPQHF
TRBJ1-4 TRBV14 CASSRQGANEKLFF
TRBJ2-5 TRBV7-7 CASSLGTGGPEETQYF
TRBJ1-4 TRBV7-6 CASSPRSGGANEKLFF
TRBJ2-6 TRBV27 CASSTGTGISGANVLTF
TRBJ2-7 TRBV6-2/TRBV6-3 CASSYSSYPLTGGIDEQYF
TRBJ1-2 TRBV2 CASSVSGVDGYTF
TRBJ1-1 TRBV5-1 CASSPGGEKAFF
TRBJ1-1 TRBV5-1 CASSFRSGGDTEAFF
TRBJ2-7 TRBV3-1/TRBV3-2 CASSHLGNYEQYF
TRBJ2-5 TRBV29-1 CSVRASAEETQYF
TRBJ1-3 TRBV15 CATSRAPSGNTIYF
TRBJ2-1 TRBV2 CASTRGHGSYNEQFF
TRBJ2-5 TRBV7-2 CASSLGGGRGETQYF
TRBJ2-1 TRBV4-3 CASSQAGLAGDNEQFF
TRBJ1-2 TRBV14 CASSLHPGQAHGYTF
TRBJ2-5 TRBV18 CASSPSPVGQGQETQYF
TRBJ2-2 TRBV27 CASTHLGFGQPGELFF
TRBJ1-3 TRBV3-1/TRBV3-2 CASSQDSAGNTIYF
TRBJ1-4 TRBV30 CAWRRQTGVGEKLFF
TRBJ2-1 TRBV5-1 CASSLTGAYNEQFF
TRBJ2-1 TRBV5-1 CASSLLRLADRWSYNEQFF
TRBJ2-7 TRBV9 CASSVAQGNYEQYF
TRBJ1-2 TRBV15 CATSRGGINYGYTF
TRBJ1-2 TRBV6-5 CASSYSRGANYGYTF
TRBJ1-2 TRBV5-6 CASSFLDSNYGYTF
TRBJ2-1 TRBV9 CASSVDWGFGNEQFF
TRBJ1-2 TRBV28 CASPAYGYTF
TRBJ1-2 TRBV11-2 CASSADTGYGYTF
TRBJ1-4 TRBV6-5 CASTRLQGTNEKLFF
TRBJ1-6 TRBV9 CASSVGGDNSPLHF
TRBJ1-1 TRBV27 CASSFVGFGGLTEAFF